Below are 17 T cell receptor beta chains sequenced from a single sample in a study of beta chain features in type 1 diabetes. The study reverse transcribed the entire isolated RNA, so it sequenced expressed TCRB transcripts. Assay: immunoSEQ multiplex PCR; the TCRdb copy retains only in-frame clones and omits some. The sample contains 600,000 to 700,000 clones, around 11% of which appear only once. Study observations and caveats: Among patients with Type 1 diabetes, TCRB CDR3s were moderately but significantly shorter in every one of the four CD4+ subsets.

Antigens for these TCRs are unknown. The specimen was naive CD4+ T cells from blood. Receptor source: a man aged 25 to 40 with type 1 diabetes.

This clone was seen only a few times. The CDR3 protein is CASSLGAERLNYGYTF. CDR3 DNA sequence: TGCGCCAGCAGCTTGGGTGCCGAACGACTTAACTATGGCTACACCTTC. The chain carries TRBV5-1 and TRBJ1-2; D call uncertain. The length of the CDR3 is 16 residues. Looked up from germline, CDR1 is SGHRS and CDR2 is YFSETQ. V was trimmed by 0 bases and J by 1 base, leaving 13 bases between them.

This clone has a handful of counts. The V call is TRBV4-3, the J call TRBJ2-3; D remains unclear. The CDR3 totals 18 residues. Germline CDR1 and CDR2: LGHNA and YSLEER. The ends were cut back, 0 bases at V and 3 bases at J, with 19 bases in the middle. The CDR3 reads CASSQEGGRPWETDTQYF. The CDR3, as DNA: TGCGCCAGCAGCCAAGAGGGCGGCAGGCCCTGGGAAACAGATACGCAGTATTTT.

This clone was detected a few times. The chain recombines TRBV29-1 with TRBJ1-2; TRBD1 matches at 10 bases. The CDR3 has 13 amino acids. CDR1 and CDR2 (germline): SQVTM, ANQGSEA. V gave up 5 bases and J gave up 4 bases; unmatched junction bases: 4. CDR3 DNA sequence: TGCAGCGTTCCGGGACAGGGGTCCTATGGCTACACCTTC. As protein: CSVPGQGSYGYTF.

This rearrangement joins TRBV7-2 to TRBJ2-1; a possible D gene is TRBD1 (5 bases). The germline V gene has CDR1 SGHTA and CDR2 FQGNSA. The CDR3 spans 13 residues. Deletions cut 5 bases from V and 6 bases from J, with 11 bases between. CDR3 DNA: TGTGCCAGCAGCACAATCCAGGGCAATGAGCAGTTCTTC. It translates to CASSTIQGNEQFF.

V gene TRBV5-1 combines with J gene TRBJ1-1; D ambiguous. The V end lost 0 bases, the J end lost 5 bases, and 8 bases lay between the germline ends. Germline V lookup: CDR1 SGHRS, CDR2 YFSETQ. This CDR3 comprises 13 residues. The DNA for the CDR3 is TGCGCCAGCAGCTTGGTCGTGGGTACTGAAGCTTTCTTT. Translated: CASSLVVGTEAFF.

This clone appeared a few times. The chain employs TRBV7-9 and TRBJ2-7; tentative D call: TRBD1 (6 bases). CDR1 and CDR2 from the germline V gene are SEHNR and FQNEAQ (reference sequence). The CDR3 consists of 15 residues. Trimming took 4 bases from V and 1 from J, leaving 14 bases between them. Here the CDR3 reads CASSSPGQGSYEQYF. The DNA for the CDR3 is TGTGCCAGCAGCTCACCGGGACAAGGGTCCTACGAGCAGTACTTC.

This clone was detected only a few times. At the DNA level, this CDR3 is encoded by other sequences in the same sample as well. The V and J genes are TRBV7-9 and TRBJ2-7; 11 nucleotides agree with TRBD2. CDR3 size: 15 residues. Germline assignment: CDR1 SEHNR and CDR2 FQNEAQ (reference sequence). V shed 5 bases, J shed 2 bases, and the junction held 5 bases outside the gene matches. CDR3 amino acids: CASSPLAGGPYEQYF. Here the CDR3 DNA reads TGTGCCAGCAGCCCCTTAGCGGGGGGGCCCTACGAGCAGTACTTC.

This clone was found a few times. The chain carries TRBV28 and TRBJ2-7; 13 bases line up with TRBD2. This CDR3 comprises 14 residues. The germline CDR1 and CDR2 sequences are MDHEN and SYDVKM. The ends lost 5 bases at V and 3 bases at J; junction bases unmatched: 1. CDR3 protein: CASSRTSGGYEQYF. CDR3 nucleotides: TGTGCCAGCAGTCGGACTAGCGGGGGCTACGAGCAGTACTTC.

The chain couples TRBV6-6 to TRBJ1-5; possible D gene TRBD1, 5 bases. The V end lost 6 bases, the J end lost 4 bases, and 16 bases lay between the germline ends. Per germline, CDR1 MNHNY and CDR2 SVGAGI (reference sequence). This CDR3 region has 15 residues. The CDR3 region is CASSLGRVGNQPQHF. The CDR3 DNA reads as TGTGCCAGCAGCCTGGGACGGGTGGGAAATCAGCCCCAGCATTTT.

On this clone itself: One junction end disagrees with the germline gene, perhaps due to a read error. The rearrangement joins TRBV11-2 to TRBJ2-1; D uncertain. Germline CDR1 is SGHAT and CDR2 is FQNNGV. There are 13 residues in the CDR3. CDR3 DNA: TGTGCCAGCAGCTTAGTTGTGAGAGAGCCTCACGTCTTC. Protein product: CASSLVVREPHVF. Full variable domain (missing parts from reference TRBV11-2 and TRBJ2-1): EAGVAQSPRYKIIEKRQSVAFWCNPISGHATLYWYQQILGQGPKLLIQFQNNGVVDDSQLPKDRFSAERLKGVDSTLKIQPAKLEDSAVYLCASSLVVREPHVFGPGTRLTVL.

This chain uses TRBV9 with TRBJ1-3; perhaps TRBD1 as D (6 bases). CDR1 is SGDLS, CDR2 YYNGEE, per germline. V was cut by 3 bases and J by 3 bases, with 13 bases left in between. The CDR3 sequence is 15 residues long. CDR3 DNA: TGTGCCAGCAGCGCCAGGGGAGGCGATGGAAACACCATATATTTT. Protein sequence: CASSARGGDGNTIYF.

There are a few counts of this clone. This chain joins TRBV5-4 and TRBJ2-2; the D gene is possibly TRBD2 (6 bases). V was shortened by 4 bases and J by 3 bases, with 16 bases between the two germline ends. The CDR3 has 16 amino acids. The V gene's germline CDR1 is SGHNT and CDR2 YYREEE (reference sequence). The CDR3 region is CASSPHRDSDTGELFF. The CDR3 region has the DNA TGTGCCAGCAGCCCTCATAGGGACTCAGACACCGGGGAGCTGTTTTTT.

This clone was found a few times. The CDR3 is CASSTGPDRAWDDEQFF. CDR3 nucleotide sequence: TGTGCCAGCAGCACTGGGCCGGACAGGGCATGGGACGATGAGCAGTTCTTC. V usage is TRBV7-2 and J usage is TRBJ2-1, with 8 bases identical to TRBD1. CDR1 and CDR2 from the germline V gene are SGHTA and FQGNSA. The junction had 17 bases not matched to a gene; V was cut back by 5 bases and J by 8 bases. This CDR3 comprises 17 residues.

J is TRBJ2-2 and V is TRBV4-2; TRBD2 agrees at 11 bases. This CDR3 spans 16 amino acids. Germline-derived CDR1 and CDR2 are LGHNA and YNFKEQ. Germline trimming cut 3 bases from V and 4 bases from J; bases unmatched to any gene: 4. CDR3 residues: CASSQGTSGFTGELFF. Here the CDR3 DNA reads TGTGCCAGCAGCCAGGGGACTAGCGGATTCACCGGGGAGCTGTTTTTT.

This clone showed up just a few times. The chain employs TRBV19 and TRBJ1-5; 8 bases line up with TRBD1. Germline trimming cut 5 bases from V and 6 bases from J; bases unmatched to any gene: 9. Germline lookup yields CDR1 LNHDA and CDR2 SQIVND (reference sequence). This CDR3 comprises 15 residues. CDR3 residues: CASSARTGQGQPQHF. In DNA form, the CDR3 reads TGTGCCAGTAGTGCTAGGACAGGGCAAGGTCAGCCCCAGCATTTT.

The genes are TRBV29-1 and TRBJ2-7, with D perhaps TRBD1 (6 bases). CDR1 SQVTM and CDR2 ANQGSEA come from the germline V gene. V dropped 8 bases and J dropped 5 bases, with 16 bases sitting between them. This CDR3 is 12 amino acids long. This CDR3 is CSFLDSSHEQYF. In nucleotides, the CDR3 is TGCAGCTTCCTGGACAGTAGCCACGAGCAGTACTTC.

CDR3 in amino acids: CASSRQGGLEQYF. CDR3 DNA sequence: TGTGCCAGCAGCCGACAGGGAGGGTTGGAGCAGTACTTC. The rearrangement links TRBV5-4 to TRBJ2-7; D tentatively reads TRBD1 or TRBD2 (7 bases each). This CDR3 region has 13 residues. Trimming pared 4 bases from V and 7 bases from J, leaving 15 bases between. The germline V gene encodes CDR1 SGHNT and CDR2 YYREEE (reference sequence).